This T cell receptor (beta chain) was sequenced during a study of blood T cell repertoires in COVID-19. Study-level information: Spain, Italy and the United States supplied samples that represented acute and convalescent COVID-19. The analysed material was cDNA or gDNA that came from T cells, B-cell-depleted T cells, or PBMCs.

As originally analysed: Estimates of nucleated cell counts were drawn from the amplification of reference gene primers. Produced via immunoSEQ multiplex PCR; TCRdb's table is partial and in-frame only. That table supplies the V and J calls and clone size; D and trimming were determined from the DNA. The data contain around 64,000 clones, roughly nine tenths of them singletons. Trimming took 7 bases from V and 2 from J; bases not matched to a gene: 8. CDR1 and CDR2 from the germline V gene are SNHLY and FYNNEI. The CDR3 covers 15 residues. This clonotype was obtained from a human donor in a cohort sampled during active COVID-19. The rearrangement joins TRBV2 to TRBJ2-3, with 8 nucleotides matching TRBD2. The sample taken for sequencing was peripheral blood. The CDR3 protein is CASNRAGVSTDTQYF. CDR3 nucleotides: TGTGCCAGCAACCGAGCGGGGGTCTCCACAGATACGCAGTATTTT.